This entry lists 28 T cell receptor beta chains sequenced from one sample in a study of cytomegalovirus exposure and HLA in healthy donors. The PCR contained 60 Vbeta and 13 Jbeta primers. The table came from immunoSEQ multiplex PCR; TCRdb's copy has only in-frame clones and leaves some out. The sample holds about 97,000 clones, around four fifths seen once. The sequenced sample was PBMCs. Receptors were obtained from a man aged 35 to 55 in good health and CMV-seronegative.

The rearrangement joins TRBV18 to TRBJ1-4, with D perhaps matching TRBD1 (6 bases). Trimming took off 3 bases at V and 3 bases at J, with 11 bases between the two ends. The CDR3 loop spans 15 amino acids. Germline CDR1 and CDR2: KGHSH and LQKENI. The CDR3 DNA follows: TGTGCCAGCTCACCGTCTGGACAGCCTAATGAAAAACTGTTTTTT. Residues: CASSPSGQPNEKLFF.

The gene calls are TRBV5-4 and TRBJ2-7; 9 nucleotides match TRBD1. The CDR3 has 16 amino acids. J was trimmed by 3 bases and V by 1 base; bases with no gene match: 8. Germline-derived CDR1 and CDR2 are SGHNT and YYREEE (reference sequence). CDR3 DNA: TGTGCCAGCAGCTTGCCCGGGACAGGGAAAGGCTACGAGCAGTACTTC. Translated, it gives CASSLPGTGKGYEQYF.

J is TRBJ1-1 and V is TRBV19; D might be TRBD1 (5 bases). The CDR3 covers 15 residues. V lost 1 base, J lost 1 base, and 10 bases lay in between. Germline CDR1 and CDR2: LNHDA and SQIVND (reference sequence). This CDR3 reads CASSIGGRGNTEAFF. DNA of the CDR3: TGTGCCAGTAGTATAGGAGGGAGGGGGAACACTGAAGCTTTCTTT.

V is TRBV11-1 and J is TRBJ1-5; D is unresolved. Germline CDR1 reads SGHAT; CDR2 reads FQDESV (reference sequence). The V end lost 3 bases, the J end lost 2 bases, and 5 bases lay between the germline ends. The CDR3 loop spans 13 amino acids. The CDR3 region is CASSLSGNQPQHF. CDR3 coding DNA: TGTGCCAGCAGCTTGTCGGGCAATCAGCCCCAGCATTTT.

The V call is TRBV10-3, the J call TRBJ1-2, with D possibly being TRBD1 (5 bases). The germline V and J ends were trimmed by 8 bases and 6 bases, with 10 bases remaining between them. Germline V gene data show CDR1 as ENHRY and CDR2 as SYGVKD. The CDR3 is 11 residues long. CDR3 amino acids: CAIGRQHGYTF. In DNA form, the CDR3 reads TGTGCCATCGGAAGACAGCATGGCTACACCTTC.

The chain is built from TRBV7-9 and TRBJ2-7, with 7 bases lining up with TRBD1. This CDR3 has 13 amino acids. V trimming: 5 bases; J trimming: 5 bases; junction bases outside the gene matches: 6. The germline V gene encodes CDR1 SEHNR and CDR2 FQNEAQ (reference sequence). This chain's CDR3 is CASSRTGHHEQYF. CDR3 DNA sequence: TGTGCCAGCAGCCGGACAGGCCACCACGAGCAGTACTTC.

This clone appeared once. V usage is TRBV10-1 and J usage is TRBJ2-2; 9 bases are shared with TRBD2. From germline, CDR1 is WNHNN and CDR2 SYGVQD (reference sequence). The V and J ends lost 8 bases and 2 bases, in that order; junction bases with no gene match: 6. The CDR3 has 15 residues. In DNA, the CDR3 is TGCGCCAGCCACAGCGGGGGGACAAACACCGGGGAGCTGTTTTTT. This codes for CASHSGGTNTGELFF.

On this clone: Mismatch with germline at one junction end may stem from a read error. This sequence joins TRBV27 and TRBJ1-2; possibly TRBD1 for D (6 bases). Germline assignment: CDR1 MNHEY and CDR2 SMNVEV (reference sequence). The length of the CDR3 is 13 residues. In DNA form, the CDR3 reads TGTGCCGGCAGTTTTGACAGGAACTATGGCTACACCTTC. Encoded protein: CAGSFDRNYGYTF.

This chain connects TRBV6-5 to TRBJ2-5; D not resolved. Trimming removed 4 bases from V and 7 bases from J, with 13 bases in between. CDR1 and CDR2 (germline): MNHEY, SVGAGI. This CDR3 comprises 13 residues. DNA for the CDR3: TGTGCCAGCAGTTTTGGTGTGAGGAGGACCCAGTACTTC. This encodes CASSFGVRRTQYF.

This clone was recorded only once. The V and J genes are TRBV7-3 and TRBJ1-2, with 9 bases identical to TRBD1. After removal of 5 bases from V and 2 bases from J, the junction contained 3 bases not matched to a gene. The CDR3 consists of 14 residues. CDR1 is SGHTA and CDR2 is FQGTGA in the germline V gene. This CDR3 reads CASSPDRGNYGYTF. The CDR3, as DNA: TGTGCCAGCAGCCCAGACAGGGGGAACTATGGCTACACCTTC. Full variable domain (outside the CDR3, taken from reference TRBV7-3 and TRBJ1-2): GAGVSQTPSNKVTEKGKYVELRCDPISGHTALYWYRQSLGQGPEFLIYFQGTGAADDSGLPNDRFFAVRPEGSVSTLKIQRTERGDSAVYLCASSPDRGNYGYTFGSGTRLTVV.

The chain carries TRBV7-9 and TRBJ1-2; 9 nucleotides agree with TRBD1. The germline CDR1 and CDR2 sequences are SEHNR and FQNEAQ (reference sequence). Trimming at V came to 3 bases and at J to 7 bases, leaving 9 bases not matched to a gene. This CDR3 is 15 amino acids long. In DNA, the CDR3 is TGTGCCAGCAGCTTGGGGGACAGGGTCACTAGTGGCTACACCTTC. Protein: CASSLGDRVTSGYTF.

The genes are TRBV9 and TRBJ1-2; 8 bases map to TRBD1. Germline V gives CDR1 SGDLS, CDR2 YYNGEE. Germline trimming cut 2 bases from V and 7 bases from J; bases unmatched to any gene: 4. The CDR3 loop spans 13 amino acids. The CDR3: CASSVTGEGGYTF. The CDR3 bases are TGTGCCAGCAGCGTGACAGGGGAGGGTGGCTACACCTTC.

This clone was seen just once. One end of the junction is discordant with germline, which a read error may explain. The gene calls are TRBV7-9 and TRBJ1-4; no clear D gene. Germline CDR1 reads SEHNR; CDR2 reads FQNEAQ (reference sequence). The CDR3 consists of 14 residues. The CDR3 DNA is TGTTCCAGCAGCTCGTTTTCAACTAATGAAAAACTGTTTTTT. Amino acids: CSSSSFSTNEKLFF.

V gene TRBV5-1 combines with J gene TRBJ2-7; maybe TRBD2 (5 bases). The CDR3 has 13 residues. From germline, CDR1 is SGHRS and CDR2 YFSETQ. V was cut by 4 bases and J by 4 bases, with 12 bases left in between. The CDR3 coding sequence is TGCGCCAGCAGCCTGTCCGGGGTATACGAGCAGTACTTC. Its protein product is CASSLSGVYEQYF.

This clone was recorded a few times. The chain is built from TRBV10-1 and TRBJ2-3; D gene ambiguous. V gave up 2 bases and J gave up 8 bases, with 11 bases separating them. Germline V gene sequence: CDR1 WNHNN, CDR2 SYGVQD (reference sequence). This CDR3 is built from 13 residues. The CDR3 here is CASSEPPLSTQYF. The DNA of the CDR3 is TGCGCCAGCAGTGAGCCGCCGCTATCTACGCAGTATTTT.

The rearrangement joins TRBV5-1 to TRBJ1-5, with 8 bases lining up with TRBD1. The CDR3 consists of 14 residues. CDR1 SGHRS and CDR2 YFSETQ come from the germline V gene. Trimming cost V 3 bases and J 5 bases; bases outside gene matches: 4. DNA for the CDR3: TGCGCCAGCAGCTCCGGACAGGGCGATCAGCCCCAGCATTTT. It codes for CASSSGQGDQPQHF.

This clone was counted once. This chain links TRBV19 with TRBJ1-2, with D tentatively TRBD1 (5 bases). Germline lookup yields CDR1 LNHDA and CDR2 SQIVND (reference sequence). CDR3 length: 15 residues. V was pared by 3 bases and J by 4 bases, with 15 bases between. The DNA of the CDR3 is TGTGCCAGTAGTATTCGTCCGGGGGTGAGCTATGGCTACACCTTC. Translated: CASSIRPGVSYGYTF.

V is TRBV5-1 and J is TRBJ2-5; 12 nucleotides match TRBD2. Trimming cost V 3 bases and J 4 bases; bases outside gene matches: 4. There are 15 residues in the CDR3. CDR1 and CDR2 from the germline V gene are SGHRS and YFSETQ. Here the CDR3 reads CASSSMTSGGETQYF. In DNA, the CDR3 is TGCGCCAGCAGCTCAATGACTAGCGGGGGAGAGACCCAGTACTTC.

This chain uses TRBV7-8 with TRBJ2-3, with D unclear. The germline V and J ends were trimmed by 5 bases and 2 bases, with 11 bases remaining between them. The CDR3 has 14 amino acids. Looked up from germline, CDR1 is SGHVS and CDR2 is FQNEAQ. CDR3 residues: CASSPELDTDTQYF. The CDR3 DNA reads TGTGCCAGCAGCCCGGAGCTAGACACAGATACGCAGTATTTT. Using reference TRBV7-8 and TRBJ2-3 for the parts outside the CDR3, the full variable domain is GAGVSQSPRYKVAKRGQDVALRCDPISGHVSLFWYQQALGQGPEFLTYFQNEAQLDKSGLPSDRFFAERPEGSVSTLKIQRTQQEDSAVYLCASSPELDTDTQYFGPGTRLTVL.

The chain recombines TRBV6-1 with TRBJ2-2; a weak D match, TRBD1 (7 bases). In germline, CDR1 is MNHNS, CDR2 SASEGT. The CDR3 spans 13 residues. With 10 bases removed from V and 5 bases from J, the gap between germline ends came to 14 bases. CDR3 nucleotides: TGTGCCACCGGGGGCAGGGGGACCGGGGAGCTGTTTTTT. Translated, it gives CATGGRGTGELFF.

J is TRBJ2-4 and V is TRBV5-1; a weak D match, TRBD2 (7 bases). V dropped 0 bases and J dropped 7 bases, with 11 bases sitting between them. Germline V gene data show CDR1 as SGHRS and CDR2 as YFSETQ. The CDR3 length is 14 residues. For the CDR3, the DNA is TGCGCCAGCAGCTTGGGCGGGGGCCGGAACATTCAGTACTTC. It encodes CASSLGGGRNIQYF.

This clone is classed as medium-sized. The V gene is TRBV19, the J gene TRBJ1-1; the D is unclear. Germline values: CDR1 LNHDA, CDR2 SQIVND (reference sequence). Trimming took 5 bases from V and 1 from J, leaving 14 bases between them. This CDR3 region has 15 residues. Here the CDR3 reads CASSGEGWGNTEAFF. CDR3 coding DNA: TGTGCCAGTAGTGGCGAGGGATGGGGGAACACTGAAGCTTTCTTT.

The gene calls are TRBV13 and TRBJ1-3, with 9 bases that match TRBD1. The CDR3 spans 15 residues. Losses at the gene ends were 5 bases for V and 3 bases for J; bases not matched to a gene: 5. Germline assignment: CDR1 PRHDT and CDR2 FYEKMQ (reference sequence). For the CDR3, the DNA is TGTGCCAGCAGCGTGGGACAGGGAAATGGAAACACCATATATTTT. Translated, it gives CASSVGQGNGNTIYF.

This chain links TRBV2 with TRBJ2-7, with 11 bases that match TRBD2. CDR1 SNHLY and CDR2 FYNNEI come from the germline V gene. The J segment lost 3 bases and the V segment lost 6 bases, leaving 7 bases of the junction unmatched. The CDR3 is made up of 15 amino acids. DNA of the CDR3: TGTGCCAGCAGCGTCGAAGGACTAGCGGGCTACGAGCAGTACTTC. It codes for CASSVEGLAGYEQYF.

The chain is built from TRBV5-6 and TRBJ2-5, with 10 bases fitting TRBD2. V lost 3 bases, J lost 1 base, and 9 bases stayed unmatched. Germline assignment: CDR1 SGHDT and CDR2 YYEEEE. CDR3 size: 17 residues. CDR3 protein: CASSSIARTSGQETQYF. CDR3 bases: TGTGCCAGCAGCTCGATAGCACGGACTAGCGGCCAAGAGACCCAGTACTTC.

The chain joins TRBV6-5 to TRBJ1-5, with D hard to call. Trimming stripped 5 bases from V and 0 bases from J, with 8 bases between. This CDR3 contains 14 residues. Germline V gene sequence: CDR1 MNHEY, CDR2 SVGAGI. The CDR3 protein is CASSLSFSNQPQHF. The CDR3 DNA reads TGTGCCAGCAGTCTCTCCTTTAGCAATCAGCCCCAGCATTTT.

This chain connects TRBV18 to TRBJ1-5, with 7 bases that match TRBD1. The CDR3 contains 16 residues. J lost 9 bases, V lost 3 bases, and 14 bases had no gene match. CDR1 is KGHSH and CDR2 is LQKENI in the germline V gene. The CDR3 DNA sequence: TGTGCCAGCTCACCCGTGTCTCCAACAGGGGATCGGCCCCAGCATTTT. Its translation: CASSPVSPTGDRPQHF.

The chain combines TRBV4-1 with TRBJ2-2, with D tentatively TRBD2 (5 bases). V was cut by 6 bases and J by 5 bases, with 10 bases left in between. This CDR3 has 13 residues. Germline CDR1 and CDR2: MGHRA and YSYEKL. The DNA of the CDR3 is TGCGCCAGCAGGGCGTCGGGGACCGGGGAGCTGTTTTTT. Its protein product is CASRASGTGELFF.